This is a list of T cell receptor beta chains from one sample in a study of cytomegalovirus exposure and HLA in healthy donors. Clones were read by immunoSEQ multiplex PCR, and TCRdb kept only the in-frame ones, dropping some. This sample has approximately 71,000 clones, with less than 80% found just once. The sequenced material came from PBMCs. These receptors all come from a woman aged 40 to 50 in good health and CMV-seropositive. Each CDR3 is given with its conserved first and last residue. A D gene is named only where the DNA matches it firmly.

len: 14
j_gene: TRBJ1-1
v_gene: TRBV7-8
d_gene: TRBD1
CDR3nt: TGTGCCAGCAGTCTTGAAACAGGGGGCACTGAAGCTTTCTTT
CDR3aa: CASSLETGGTEAFF

len: 17
j_gene: TRBJ2-3
v_gene: TRBV11-2
d_gene: NA
CDR3nt: TGTGCCAGCAGCTTAAGGGGCGGGACAGTCCTAGAAGATACGCAGTATTTT
CDR3aa: CASSLRGGTVLEDTQYF

len: 16
j_gene: TRBJ1-3
v_gene: TRBV2
d_gene: NA
CDR3nt: TGTGCCAGCAGTGCTGAGGATGAGAGCTCTGGAAACACCATATATTTT
CDR3aa: CASSAEDESSGNTIYF

len: 15
j_gene: TRBJ2-1
v_gene: TRBV7-2
d_gene: NA
CDR3nt: TGTGCCAGCAGTTACCCAGGTCATATTTACAATGAGCAGTTCTTC
CDR3aa: CASSYPGHIYNEQFF

len: 15
j_gene: TRBJ2-1
v_gene: TRBV5-1
d_gene: TRBD2
CDR3nt: TGCGCCAGTAAATCCACTAGCGGGGCGAACAATGAGCAGTTCTTC
CDR3aa: CASKSTSGANNEQFF

len: 18
j_gene: TRBJ1-2
v_gene: TRBV4-1
d_gene: NA
CDR3nt: TGCGCCAGCAGCCAAGATCAGGGCAGCCGATTAAATAACTATGGCTACACCTTC
CDR3aa: CASSQDQGSRLNNYGYTF

len: 12
j_gene: TRBJ2-7
v_gene: TRBV28
d_gene: NA
CDR3nt: TGTGCCAGCAGTTTGGCCGTACGTGGGCAGTACTTC
CDR3aa: CASSLAVRGQYF

len: 15
j_gene: TRBJ2-1
v_gene: TRBV14
d_gene: TRBD2
CDR3nt: TGTGCCAGCAGCCAAGATCTGGGTGCCGCGACTAGCTGGGTCTTC
CDR3aa: CASSQDLGAATSWVF

len: 16
j_gene: TRBJ2-1
v_gene: TRBV5-6
d_gene: NA
CDR3nt: TGTGCCAGCAGTAAAGAGCCGGGACTTCTGAACAATGAGCAGTTCTTC
CDR3aa: CASSKEPGLLNNEQFF

len: 16
j_gene: TRBJ2-7
v_gene: TRBV4-1
d_gene: TRBD2
CDR3nt: TGCGCCAGCAGCTTCTCCTGGACTAGCGGGGCCTACGAGCAGTACTTC
CDR3aa: CASSFSWTSGAYEQYF

len: 15
j_gene: TRBJ2-3
v_gene: TRBV5-4
d_gene: TRBD2
CDR3nt: TGTGCCAGCAGCTCCCGGACTAGCGGGGGGGATACGCAGTATTTT
CDR3aa: CASSSRTSGGDTQYF

len: 14
j_gene: TRBJ2-5
v_gene: TRBV12-5
d_gene: NA
CDR3nt: TGTGCTAGTGGTTTGGGACAGAGCCAAGAGACCCAGTACTTC
CDR3aa: CASGLGQSQETQYF

len: 15
j_gene: TRBJ2-1
v_gene: TRBV7-2
d_gene: TRBD2
CDR3nt: TGTGCCAGCAGCTTAGGCCTAGCGGGGAACAATGAGCAGTTCTTC
CDR3aa: CASSLGLAGNNEQFF

len: 18
j_gene: TRBJ2-1
v_gene: TRBV27
d_gene: TRBD2
CDR3nt: TGTGCCAGCAGTCCCCACCCTAGCGGGGGGCCCCTATACAATGAGCAGTTCTTC
CDR3aa: CASSPHPSGGPLYNEQFF

len: 20
j_gene: TRBJ1-6
v_gene: TRBV18
d_gene: NA
CDR3nt: TGTGCCAGCTCACCAGGGAGCGTTTACGGTTCCTCCTCCTATAATTCACCCCTCCACTTT
CDR3aa: CASSPGSVYGSSSYNSPLHF

len: 13
j_gene: TRBJ1-2
v_gene: TRBV6-5
d_gene: NA
CDR3nt: TGTGCCAGCAGTCGAGGACAGAATCAGGGCTACACCTTC
CDR3aa: CASSRGQNQGYTF

len: 15
j_gene: TRBJ1-2
v_gene: TRBV6-6
d_gene: TRBD1
CDR3nt: TGTGCCAGCAGTTCGCCCGGACAGGGGAGGAATGGCTACACCTTC
CDR3aa: CASSSPGQGRNGYTF

len: 13
j_gene: TRBJ1-1
v_gene: TRBV30
d_gene: NA
CDR3nt: TGTGCCTGGAGTGTACAGGCTTACACTGAAGCTTTCTTT
CDR3aa: CAWSVQAYTEAFF

len: 18
j_gene: TRBJ1-1
v_gene: TRBV4-1
d_gene: NA
CDR3nt: TGCGCCAGCAGCCAAGATTTCCGAGACTACGAATCAGGCACTGAAGCTTTCTTT
CDR3aa: CASSQDFRDYESGTEAFF

len: 14
j_gene: TRBJ2-7
v_gene: TRBV29-1
d_gene: TRBD1
CDR3nt: TGCAGCGTTGAATGGGACAGGGGAACCTACGAGCAGTACTTC
CDR3aa: CSVEWDRGTYEQYF

len: 13
j_gene: TRBJ2-7
v_gene: TRBV5-4
d_gene: NA
CDR3nt: TGTGCCAGCAGCTTATTGGGGGCTGGCGAGCAGTACTTC
CDR3aa: CASSLLGAGEQYF

len: 14
j_gene: TRBJ2-1
v_gene: TRBV2
d_gene: NA
CDR3nt: TGTGCCAGCAGCCCTAATGGGGCTACCAATGAGCAGTTCTTC
CDR3aa: CASSPNGATNEQFF

len: 14
j_gene: TRBJ2-2
v_gene: TRBV6-6
d_gene: TRBD1
CDR3nt: TGTGCCAGCAGTTGGACAGGGACCACCGGGGAGCTGTTTTTT
CDR3aa: CASSWTGTTGELFF

len: 14
j_gene: TRBJ1-5
v_gene: TRBV6-1
d_gene: NA
CDR3nt: TGTGCCAGCTTAGGACAGCCCCACAATCAGCCCCAGCATTTT
CDR3aa: CASLGQPHNQPQHF

len: 11
j_gene: TRBJ2-7
v_gene: TRBV11-3
d_gene: NA
CDR3nt: TGTGCCAGCAGCTTCGAGTACGAGCAGTACTTC
CDR3aa: CASSFEYEQYF